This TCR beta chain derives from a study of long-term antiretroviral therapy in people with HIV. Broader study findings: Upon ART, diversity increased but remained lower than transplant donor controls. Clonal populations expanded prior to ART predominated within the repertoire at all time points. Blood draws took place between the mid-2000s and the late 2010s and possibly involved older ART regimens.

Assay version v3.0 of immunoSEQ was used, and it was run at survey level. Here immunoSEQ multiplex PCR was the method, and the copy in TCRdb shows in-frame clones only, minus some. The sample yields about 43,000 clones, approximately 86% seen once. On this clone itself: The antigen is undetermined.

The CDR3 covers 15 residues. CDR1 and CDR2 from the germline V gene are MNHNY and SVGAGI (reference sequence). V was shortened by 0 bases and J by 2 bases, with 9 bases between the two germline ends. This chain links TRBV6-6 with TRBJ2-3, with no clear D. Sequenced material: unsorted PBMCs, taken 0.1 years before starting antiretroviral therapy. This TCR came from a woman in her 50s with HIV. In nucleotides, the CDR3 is TGTGCCAGCAGTTACTCGAGCAGCTACACAGATACGCAGTATTTT. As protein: CASSYSSSYTDTQYF.